This TCR beta chain was obtained from a study of T-cell reconstitution after alpha-beta-depleted transplantation in children. V was cut by 1 base and J by 2 bases, with 9 bases left in between. This CDR3 has 15 amino acids. This clonotype was detected many times. Unique molecular identifiers featured in how the TCRbeta library was prepared. TCRdb itself ran the PCR reads through MiXCR, one entry per CDR3 protein. The sample has around 400,000 distinct CDR3 sequences, approximately 11% seen once. The sequence derives from a human donor who donated a stem cell graft to a child with acute myeloid leukemia. The genes are TRBV12-3 or TRBV12-4 and TRBJ1-5; maybe TRBD1 (6 bases). This sample comprised PBMCs from the stem cell graft donor, obtained from the stem cell graft. DNA of the CDR3: TGTGCCAGCAGTTTAGGACAGGCGGGCAATCAGCCCCAGCATTTT. Translating gives CASSLGQAGNQPQHF.